This T cell receptor (beta chain) was profiled in a study of T cells in Graves' hyperthyroidism and ophthalmopathy. Regarding the study as a whole: Prediction of ophthalmopathy progression came a median roughly 6.4 months pre-onset. Blood also contained most expanded thyroid clonotypes above 0.001.

Hyperthyroidism in the patients, aged 18 to 65, was newly diagnosed and under 2 months in duration. Extraction of PBMCs used 10 ml of fresh peripheral blood. This clonotype has at least ten counts. What it binds is unknown. Regions amplified from RNA transcripts were the TCR beta CDR3 regions. The HTBI primer set was used in a first-round RT-PCR of the TCR CDR3. TCRdb called the multiplex PCR reads again in MiXCR, with one record for every CDR3 protein. Of 300,000 to 350,000 distinct CDR3 sequences listed, roughly 23% are singletons. This clonotype was sampled from a woman aged 45-59 years with Graves' hyperthyroidism. The sample consisted of blood.

CDR3 sequence reads: CASSRTGAGQPQHF. DNA for the CDR3: TGTGCCAGCAGCCGGACAGGGGCGGGACAGCCCCAGCATTTT. The rearrangement uses TRBV28 and TRBJ1-5; TRBD1 matches at 9 bases. V was pared by 6 bases and J by 7 bases, with 7 bases of the junction left unmatched. Germline V gene data show CDR1 as MDHEN and CDR2 as SYDVKM. The CDR3 covers 14 residues.